This entry concerns a single T cell receptor beta chain. As yet, its antigen is unknown. This entry belongs to a study of a mutant IDH1 vaccine in newly diagnosed glioma. Sequencing used immunoSEQ multiplex PCR; TCRdb keeps in-frame clones, though not all of them. The sample shows about 32,000 clones, about four fifths of them seen only once. Noted time point: week 35, safety follow-up. A single vaccine dose contained 300 ug of mutant IDH1 20-mer peptide, and topical imiquimod was used with it. V lost 2 bases to trimming and J lost 6 bases; unmatched junction nucleotides: 13. The CDR3 is 16 residues long. Germline CDR1 reads LNHNV; CDR2 reads YYDKDF (reference sequence).

The sequences come from PBMCs, collected from a glioma patient whose treatment included an IDH1 peptide vaccine. This chain uses TRBV15 with TRBJ2-7; 7 bases match TRBD1. This clonotype was obtained from a middle-aged man with glioma. Some clones in this sample may be carry-over from other donors' samples. CDR3 protein: CATSRRPGTVFREQYF. DNA of the CDR3: TGTGCCACCAGCAGAAGGCCCGGGACAGTCTTCCGCGAGCAGTACTTC.